This T cell receptor beta chain emerged from a study of molecular identifiers for immune sequencing clone quantification. This clonotype has a count of ten or more. TCRdb reprocessed the PCR reads via MiXCR and lists one record per CDR3 protein. This sample yields about 640,000 distinct CDR3 sequences, of which around 20% are seen a single time; roughly 0.85% belongs to the top ten. The clonotype comes from a human donor in good health. Some libraries in this study had Jurkat cell RNA spiked in. The sequenced sample was naive CD8+ T cells from blood, with Jurkat cell RNA spiked in. Subset given: FACS-sorted CD8+CD4-CCR7+CD45RA+ naive T cells.

The CDR3 DNA follows: TGTGCCAGCAGTCCTAGCAGCTCCTACGAGCAGTACTTC. Protein product: CASSPSSSYEQYF. The rearrangement links TRBV7-2 to TRBJ2-7; D possibly corresponds to TRBD2 (5 bases). This CDR3 has 13 amino acids. V lost 6 bases to trimming and J lost 0 bases, with 9 bases between them. Germline CDR1 and CDR2: SGHTA and FQGNSA.